Listed below are T cell receptor beta chains from one sample, sequenced in a study of blood T cell repertoires in COVID-19. Only in-frame clones appear in the TCRdb table, and some are missing; sequencing was by immunoSEQ multiplex PCR. This sample yields around 180,000 clones, of which about 87% are seen a single time; more than 25% belongs to the top ten. Sequencing was performed on peripheral blood. These receptors all come from a man aged 55-75 years with acute or convalescent COVID-19. CDR3s include the opening cysteine and the closing phenylalanine or tryptophan.

V gene	J gene	CDR3 protein
TRBV29-1	TRBJ2-5	CSVVGGREETQYF
TRBV9	TRBJ2-5	CASSERGGQETQYF
TRBV6-5	TRBJ1-2	CASRDRTKLGYTF
TRBV9	TRBJ1-2	CASSPGQGSGYTF
TRBV27	TRBJ1-6	CASSPTQTGDSPLHF
TRBV10-3	TRBJ2-3	CAISGRGSGGTDTQYF
TRBV4-1	TRBJ2-5	CASSQQQGLETQYF
TRBV19	TRBJ1-1	CASSSSLNTEAFF
TRBV27	TRBJ2-5	CASSTSGLAQETQYF
TRBV9	TRBJ1-2	CASSVEAWGTGYGYTF
TRBV24-1	TRBJ2-7	CATSDSDRAYEQYF
TRBV5-4	TRBJ2-3	CASSLDSSSTDTQYF
TRBV30	TRBJ1-2	CAWRGTGSGYTF
TRBV10-1	TRBJ1-1	CASRAGTGSSGMNTEAFF
TRBV4-2	TRBJ2-5	CASSQKTSGGQETQYF
TRBV19	TRBJ1-2	CASSMGRGLPYGYTF
TRBV27	TRBJ2-1	CATGTRGLYNEQFF
TRBV27	TRBJ2-6	CASSYQGSGANVLTF
TRBV12-3/TRBV12-4	TRBJ2-2	CASSLYFTGELFF
TRBV4-3	TRBJ1-1	CASSQDRELAPEAFF
TRBV23-1	TRBJ1-3	CASSPPGQDHSGNTIYF
TRBV10-3	TRBJ1-2	CAIRLTEDYGYTF
TRBV15	TRBJ1-2	CATRGEVSRGYTF
TRBV12-3/TRBV12-4	TRBJ1-5	CASSFSSNQPQHF
TRBV6-1	TRBJ2-1	CASSEDIYSYNEQFF
TRBV18	TRBJ1-2	CASSPETGQFNYGYTF
TRBV18	TRBJ2-1	CASSAPSALRGEQFF
TRBV29-1	TRBJ2-1	CSVEEPGQGAYNEQFF
TRBV7-6	TRBJ1-6	CASSVGVTGSPLHF
TRBV5-1	TRBJ2-3	CASSSTTSGGRDTQYF
TRBV3-1/TRBV3-2	TRBJ1-2	CASSQEDRATVGYTF
TRBV11-2	TRBJ1-1	CASTPTGMNEAFF
TRBV9	TRBJ2-1	CASSGPRAGATYNEQFF
TRBV5-4	TRBJ2-7	CASSSGQGNYEQYF
TRBV11-3	TRBJ1-5	CASSLGAACQPQHF
TRBV7-8	TRBJ2-2	CASSSRSGGGTGELFF
TRBV24-1	TRBJ2-5	CATSDLRGIGETQYF
TRBV11-3	TRBJ1-1	CATTQQGTEAFF
TRBV27	TRBJ1-5	CASSFAGKPQHF
TRBV3-1/TRBV3-2	TRBJ1-1	CASSGEGNTEAFF